A single sample is the source of the 15 T cell receptor beta chains below, sequenced in a study of cytomegalovirus exposure and HLA in healthy donors. 13 Jbeta primers and 60 Vbeta primers were used for the PCR. The data were produced by immunoSEQ multiplex PCR, yet TCRdb's version contains in-frame clones alone and is incomplete. This repertoire comprises 40,000 to 55,000 clones; its ten largest clones make up roughly 5.5%. Material: PBMCs. The source of these receptors is a male donor in good health and CMV-seropositive.

This chain's CDR3 is CASSKDRVDGYTF. The CDR3 region has the DNA TGTGCCAGCTCAAAAGACAGGGTTGATGGCTACACCTTC. The chain couples TRBV18 to TRBJ1-2; 7 positions match TRBD1. Germline loops: CDR1 KGHSH, CDR2 LQKENI. V lost 5 bases and J lost 6; bases outside the gene matches: 6. The CDR3 sequence is 13 residues long.

This rearrangement joins TRBV5-1 to TRBJ2-7; TRBD1 aligns across 9 bases. The V gene's germline CDR1 is SGHRS and CDR2 YFSETQ. The V and J ends lost 4 bases and 3 bases, in that order; junction bases with no gene match: 2. The CDR3 totals 13 residues. The CDR3 coding sequence is TGCGCCAGCAGCCGGACAGGGGTCTACGAGCAGTACTTC. This codes for CASSRTGVYEQYF. Drawing the rest from reference TRBV5-1 and TRBJ2-7, the complete variable domain is KAGVTQTPRYLIKTRGQQVTLSCSPISGHRSVSWYQQTPGQGLQFLFEYFSETQRNKGNFPGRFSGRQFSNSRSEMNVSTLELGDSALYLCASSRTGVYEQYFGPGTRLTVT.

This rearrangement joins TRBV4-3 to TRBJ2-1, with 7 nucleotides matching TRBD2. This CDR3 is 16 amino acids long. After removal of 0 bases from V and 4 bases from J, the junction contained 6 bases not matched to a gene. Germline values: CDR1 LGHNA, CDR2 YSLEER. DNA for the CDR3: TGCGCCAGCAGCCAAGATTGGGGGGGATCTTACAATGAGCAGTTCTTC. The encoded protein is CASSQDWGGSYNEQFF.

The chain joins TRBV2 to TRBJ2-1; 11 bases agree with TRBD2. V was clipped by 4 bases and J by 7 bases; unmatched bases: 18. The CDR3 is 19 amino acids. Germline lookup yields CDR1 SNHLY and CDR2 FYNNEI. CDR3 residues: CASSGETSGDGAIGNEQFF. The CDR3 DNA sequence: TGTGCCAGCAGTGGGGAGACTAGCGGGGATGGGGCAATCGGGAATGAGCAGTTCTTC. Drawing the rest from reference TRBV2 and TRBJ2-1, the complete variable domain is EPEVTQTPSHQVTQMGQEVILRCVPISNHLYFYWYRQILGQKVEFLVSFYNNEISEKSEIFDDQFSVERPDGSNFTLKIRSTKLEDSAMYFCASSGETSGDGAIGNEQFFGPGTRLTVL.

The chain uses TRBV9 and TRBJ1-4, with D perhaps TRBD1 (6 bases). Germline V gene lookup returns CDR1 SGDLS and CDR2 YYNGEE. The CDR3 loop spans 16 amino acids. V was trimmed by 0 bases and J by 8 bases, leaving 17 bases between them. CDR3 residues: CASSVGWTADKEKLFF. The CDR3, as DNA: TGTGCCAGCAGCGTAGGGTGGACAGCCGATAAGGAAAAACTGTTTTTT.

The CDR3 is CASSLSARASYEQYF. CDR3 sequence (DNA): TGTGCCAGCAGTTTATCGGCGAGGGCGTCCTACGAGCAGTACTTC. V usage is TRBV27 and J usage is TRBJ2-5; possible D gene TRBD2, 5 bases. The J call may be incorrect, as the DNA end agrees better with TRBJ2-7. Germline-derived CDR1 and CDR2 are MNHEY and SMNVEV (reference sequence). There are 15 residues in the CDR3.

The V call is TRBV9, the J call TRBJ2-3; 10 bases align to TRBD2. In germline, CDR1 is SGDLS, CDR2 YYNGEE. The ends lost 3 bases at V and 3 bases at J; junction bases unmatched: 13. The length of the CDR3 is 18 residues. In DNA form, the CDR3 reads TGTGCCAGCAGCGCCCGACTCAGCGGGGGGGCCGGTACAGATACGCAGTATTTT. Translating it yields CASSARLSGGAGTDTQYF.

The chain has TRBV5-1 and TRBJ2-3; no clear D. Germline V gene sequence: CDR1 SGHRS, CDR2 YFSETQ. CDR3 size: 15 residues. V was trimmed by 0 bases and J by 2 bases, leaving 10 bases between them. In DNA form, the CDR3 reads TGCGCCAGCAGCTTGGACGACTCCCACACAGATACGCAGTATTTT. It is translated as CASSLDDSHTDTQYF. The full variable domain, completed using reference TRBV5-1 and TRBJ2-3, is KAGVTQTPRYLIKTRGQQVTLSCSPISGHRSVSWYQQTPGQGLQFLFEYFSETQRNKGNFPGRFSGRQFSNSRSEMNVSTLELGDSALYLCASSLDDSHTDTQYFGPGTRLTVL.

The CDR3 DNA is TGTGCCTGGGCCTCATTCCGGGACACCTCTAACTATGGCTACACCTTC. It is translated as CAWASFRDTSNYGYTF. This sequence joins TRBV30 and TRBJ1-2; the D gene is possibly TRBD1 (6 bases). CDR3 length: 16 amino acids. V lost 5 bases to trimming and J lost 0 bases, with 19 bases between them. The V gene's germline CDR1 is GTSNPN and CDR2 SVGIG (reference sequence).

The chain uses TRBV5-5 and TRBJ2-7; D is unresolved. The CDR3 contains 14 residues. The germline CDR1 and CDR2 sequences are SGHKS and YYEKEE (reference sequence). V was cut by 3 bases and J by 0 bases, with 10 bases left in between. The CDR3 loop is CASSSGLSSYEQYF. The CDR3 region has the DNA TGTGCCAGCAGCTCGGGTCTGAGCTCCTACGAGCAGTACTTC.

CDR3 in amino acids: CASSYLASFEGEQYF. In DNA, the CDR3 is TGTGCCAGCAGCTACCTTGCTAGCTTCGAGGGCGAGCAGTACTTC. J is TRBJ2-7 and V is TRBV9; possible D gene TRBD2, 5 bases. This CDR3 is built from 15 residues. V was pared by 4 bases and J by 6 bases, with 20 bases between. Germline V gene data show CDR1 as SGDLS and CDR2 as YYNGEE.

A word on this clone: At one boundary the junction diverges from the germline segment, which might be a read error. Other DNA sequences of this sample code for an identical CDR3. The chain joins TRBV27 to TRBJ1-2, with 7 bases that match TRBD1. The germline CDR1 and CDR2 sequences are MNHEY and SMNVEV (reference sequence). The length of the CDR3 is 17 residues. This CDR3 is CASSIQPPAGTVNGYTF. CDR3 DNA sequence: TGTGCCAGCAGTATCCAACCCCCTGCCGGGACAGTCAATGGCTATACCTTC.

The chain links TRBV14 to TRBJ1-1; 7 bases fit TRBD1. Trimming cost V 4 bases and J 3 bases; bases outside gene matches: 11. The CDR3 covers 16 residues. Germline CDR1 reads SGHDN; CDR2 reads FVKESK. This chain's CDR3 is CASSPLWTGGDTEAFF. DNA for the CDR3: TGTGCCAGCAGCCCTCTTTGGACAGGAGGGGACACTGAAGCTTTCTTT.

The V call is TRBV7-3, the J call TRBJ2-5; 7 positions match TRBD2. The V gene end was trimmed by 1 base and the J gene end by 0 bases; junction bases not matched to a gene: 11. The germline V gene encodes CDR1 SGHTA and CDR2 FQGTGA. The CDR3 has 18 residues. CDR3 sequence: CASSLIGRSSGHQETQYF. In DNA, the CDR3 is TGTGCCAGCAGCTTAATCGGGCGGTCTAGCGGACACCAAGAGACCCAGTACTTC.

CDR3 residues: CASSFGDREEKLFF. Here the CDR3 DNA reads TGCGCCAGCAGCTTTGGGGACAGGGAAGAAAAACTGTTTTTT. The chain combines TRBV5-1 with TRBJ1-4; 9 bases align to TRBD1. The CDR3 covers 14 residues. From germline, CDR1 is SGHRS and CDR2 YFSETQ. Losses at the gene ends were 2 bases for V and 8 bases for J; bases not matched to a gene: 4.